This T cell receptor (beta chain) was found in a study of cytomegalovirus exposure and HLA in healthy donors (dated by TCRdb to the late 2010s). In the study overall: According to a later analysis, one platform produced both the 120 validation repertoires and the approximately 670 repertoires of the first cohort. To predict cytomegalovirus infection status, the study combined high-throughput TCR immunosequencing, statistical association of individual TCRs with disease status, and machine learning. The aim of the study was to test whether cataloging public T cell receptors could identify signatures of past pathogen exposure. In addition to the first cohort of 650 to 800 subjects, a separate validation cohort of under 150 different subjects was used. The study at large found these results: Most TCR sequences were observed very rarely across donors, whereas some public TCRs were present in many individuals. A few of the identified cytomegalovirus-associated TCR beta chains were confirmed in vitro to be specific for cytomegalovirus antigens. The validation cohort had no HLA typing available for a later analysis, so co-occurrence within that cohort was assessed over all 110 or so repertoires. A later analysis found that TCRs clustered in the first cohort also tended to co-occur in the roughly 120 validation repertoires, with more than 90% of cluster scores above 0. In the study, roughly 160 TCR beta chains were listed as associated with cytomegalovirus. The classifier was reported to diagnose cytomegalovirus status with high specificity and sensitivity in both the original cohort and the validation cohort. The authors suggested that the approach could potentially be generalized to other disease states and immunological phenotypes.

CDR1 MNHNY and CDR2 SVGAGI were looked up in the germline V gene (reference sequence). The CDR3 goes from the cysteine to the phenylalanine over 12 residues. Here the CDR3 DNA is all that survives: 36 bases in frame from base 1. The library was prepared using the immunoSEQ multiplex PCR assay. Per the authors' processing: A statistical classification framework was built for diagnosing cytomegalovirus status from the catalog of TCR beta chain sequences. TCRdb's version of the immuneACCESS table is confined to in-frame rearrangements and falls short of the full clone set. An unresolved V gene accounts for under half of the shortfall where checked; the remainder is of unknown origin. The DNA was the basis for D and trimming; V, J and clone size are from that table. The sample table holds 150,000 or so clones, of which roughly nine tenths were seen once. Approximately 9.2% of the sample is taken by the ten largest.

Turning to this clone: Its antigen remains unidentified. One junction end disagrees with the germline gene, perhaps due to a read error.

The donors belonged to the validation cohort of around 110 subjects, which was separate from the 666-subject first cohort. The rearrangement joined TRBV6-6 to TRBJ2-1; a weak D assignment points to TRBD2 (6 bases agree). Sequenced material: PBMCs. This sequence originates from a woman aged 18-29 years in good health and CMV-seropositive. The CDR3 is CATGLFYNEQFF. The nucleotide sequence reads TGCGCCACCGGACTATTTTACAATGAGCAGTTCTTC.